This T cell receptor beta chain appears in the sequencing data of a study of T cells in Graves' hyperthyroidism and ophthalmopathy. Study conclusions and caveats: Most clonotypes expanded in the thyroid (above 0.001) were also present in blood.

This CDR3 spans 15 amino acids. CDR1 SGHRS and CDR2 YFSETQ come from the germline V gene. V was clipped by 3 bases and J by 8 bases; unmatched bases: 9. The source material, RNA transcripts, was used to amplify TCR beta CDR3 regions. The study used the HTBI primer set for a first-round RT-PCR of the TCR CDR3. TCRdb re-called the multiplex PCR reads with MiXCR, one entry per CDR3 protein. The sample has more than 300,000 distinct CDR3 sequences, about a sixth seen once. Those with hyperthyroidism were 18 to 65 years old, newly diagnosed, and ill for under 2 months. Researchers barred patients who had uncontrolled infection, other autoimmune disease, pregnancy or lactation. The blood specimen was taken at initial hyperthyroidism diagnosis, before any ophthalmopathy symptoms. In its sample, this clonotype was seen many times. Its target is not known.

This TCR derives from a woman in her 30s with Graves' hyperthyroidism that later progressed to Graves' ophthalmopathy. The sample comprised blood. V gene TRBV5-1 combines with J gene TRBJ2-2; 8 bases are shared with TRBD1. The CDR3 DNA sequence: TGCGCCAGCAGCTCCTCAGACAGGGGCACTGGGGAGCTGTTTTTT. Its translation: CASSSSDRGTGELFF. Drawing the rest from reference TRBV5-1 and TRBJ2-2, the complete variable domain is KAGVTQTPRYLIKTRGQQVTLSCSPISGHRSVSWYQQTPGQGLQFLFEYFSETQRNKGNFPGRFSGRQFSNSRSEMNVSTLELGDSALYLCASSSSDRGTGELFFGEGSRLTVL.